These 24 T cell receptor beta chains were sequenced from one sample in a study of cytomegalovirus exposure and HLA in healthy donors. Primers included in the PCR were 60 Vbeta and 13 Jbeta primers. The table came from immunoSEQ multiplex PCR; TCRdb's copy has only in-frame clones and leaves some out. Among 150,000 to 160,000 clones listed, about 85% were seen once. Sequenced: PBMCs. Receptors were obtained from a woman aged 18-29 years in good health and CMV-seronegative.

The V call is TRBV20-1, the J call TRBJ1-2; D ambiguous. V lost 2 bases and J 5 bases, leaving 3 bases between the germline ends. CDR3 length equals 10 residues. Germline CDR1 DFQATT, CDR2 SNEGSKA (reference sequence). CDR3 in DNA: TGCAGTGCTAGATCTTATGGCTACACCTTC. Residues: CSARSYGYTF.

The chain couples TRBV7-2 to TRBJ2-3; 11 positions match TRBD2. After removal of 8 bases from V and 5 bases from J, the junction contained 9 bases not matched to a gene. Germline CDR1 and CDR2: SGHTA and FQGNSA. The CDR3 is 15 amino acids. The DNA for the CDR3 is TGTGCCAGCTGCACTAGCGGGAGTTTGATAGATACGCAGTATTTT. The encoded protein is CASCTSGSLIDTQYF.

The CDR3 DNA sequence: TGCAGCGTTGACAGGCCAAGGAGGACTAGCGGGGGGGTAGGCACAGATACGCAGTATTTT. Its protein product is CSVDRPRRTSGGVGTDTQYF. V and J are TRBV29-1 and TRBJ2-3, with 15 bases identical to TRBD2. V was pared by 3 bases and J by 1 base, with 14 bases of the junction left unmatched. This CDR3 is built from 20 residues. Per the germline V gene, CDR1 is SQVTM and CDR2 is ANQGSEA.

The chain links TRBV2 to TRBJ2-7; 7 bases fit TRBD1. Trimming removed 4 bases from V and 2 bases from J; junction bases left unmatched: 17. The V gene's germline CDR1 is SNHLY and CDR2 FYNNEI. The CDR3 loop spans 18 amino acids. CDR3 DNA: TGTGCCAGCAGTGTAGGTGCCATGGGGACAGCTTATACCTACGAGCAGTACTTC. Amino acid sequence: CASSVGAMGTAYTYEQYF.

This chain links TRBV5-1 with TRBJ2-2; 11 bases agree with TRBD1. V lost 4 bases, J lost 2 bases, and 7 bases stayed unmatched. Germline-derived CDR1 and CDR2 are SGHRS and YFSETQ. This CDR3 is built from 17 residues. CDR3 coding DNA: TGCGCCAGCAGCGCTGGGACAGGGGGAGTCAACACCGGGGAGCTGTTTTTT. It translates to CASSAGTGGVNTGELFF.

This clone occurred a few times. The chain combines TRBV14 with TRBJ2-5, with D possibly being TRBD2 (5 bases). CDR1 is SGHDN and CDR2 is FVKESK in the germline V gene. V lost 4 bases to trimming and J lost 4 bases, with 19 bases between them. The CDR3 length is 16 residues. The CDR3 DNA sequence: TGTGCCAGCAGCCCCGGACTCCGCCCCTTTATAGAGACCCAGTACTTC. The encoded protein is CASSPGLRPFIETQYF. Together with reference TRBV14 and TRBJ2-5, the CDR3 gives the full variable domain: EAGVTQFPSHSVIEKGQTVTLRCDPISGHDNLYWYRRVMGKEIKFLLHFVKESKQDESGMPNNRFLAERTGGTYSTLKVQPAELEDSGVYFCASSPGLRPFIETQYFGPGTRLLVL.

V and J are TRBV11-2 and TRBJ2-5; D remains ambiguous. Trimming shortened V by 0 bases and J by 7 bases, and 18 bases separated the two germline ends. This CDR3 contains 16 residues. The germline V gene has CDR1 SGHAT and CDR2 FQNNGV. The CDR3 reads CASSLDTPASSVTQYF. Here the CDR3 DNA reads TGTGCCAGCAGCTTAGATACCCCCGCTAGTTCGGTGACCCAGTACTTC.

CDR3 sequence: CAIAVGQGFYGYTF. For the CDR3, the DNA is TGTGCCATCGCGGTAGGACAGGGATTCTATGGCTACACCTTC. The chain joins TRBV7-9 to TRBJ1-2; 8 bases are a match to TRBD1. Germline lookup yields CDR1 SEHNR and CDR2 FQNEAQ (reference sequence). The CDR3 covers 14 residues. With V trimmed by 10 bases and J by 4 bases, 11 bases remained unmatched.

The chain carries TRBV30 and TRBJ2-4, with TRBD2 matching over 13 bases. Germline lookup yields CDR1 GTSNPN and CDR2 SVGIG (reference sequence). After removal of 2 bases from V and 14 bases from J, the junction contained 6 bases not matched to a gene. The CDR3 consists of 13 residues. The CDR3 DNA reads TGTGCCTGGAGTTCGTCCACTAGCGGGAGGGAGTACTTC. It codes for CAWSSSTSGREYF.

The chain recombines TRBV2 with TRBJ1-4; D not resolved. V lost 3 bases, J lost 14 bases, and 10 bases lay in between. CDR3 size: 11 residues. Per the germline V gene, CDR1 is SNHLY and CDR2 is FYNNEI. CDR3 coding DNA: TGTGCCAGCAGTGAGGGCCTCAGCCTGTTTTTT. Translation gives CASSEGLSLFF.

This clone appeared a few times. The chain uses TRBV2 and TRBJ2-5, with 10 bases that match TRBD2. Germline CDR1 reads SNHLY; CDR2 reads FYNNEI. The CDR3 loop spans 13 amino acids. Unmatched junction bases numbered 6, after V lost 10 bases and J lost 4 bases. The CDR3 DNA reads TGTGCCATCCCTAGCGGGAGAGGAGAGACCCAGTACTTC. Translating gives CAIPSGRGETQYF.

V gene TRBV9 combines with J gene TRBJ2-5, with D unclear. The CDR3 is 16 amino acids. V was cut by 4 bases and J by 3 bases, with 19 bases left in between. Germline V gene data show CDR1 as SGDLS and CDR2 as YYNGEE. CDR3 bases: TGTGCCAGCAGCCCCGAGCCGCTTTCGCTTGAAGAGACCCAGTACTTC. Translating gives CASSPEPLSLEETQYF.

V is TRBV7-6 and J is TRBJ2-3; D is ambiguous. The CDR3 is made up of 13 amino acids. Trimming left V 0 bases short and J 4 bases short, with 5 bases between. The germline V gene has CDR1 SGHVS and CDR2 FNYEAQ. The CDR3 nucleotides read TGTGCCAGCAGCTTAGCTTCTCCAGATACGCAGTATTTT. This gives the protein CASSLASPDTQYF.

This clone has a single count. The rearrangement uses TRBV27 and TRBJ2-7; D is ambiguous. The CDR3 runs 11 residues. Germline V gene data show CDR1 as MNHEY and CDR2 as SMNVEV (reference sequence). The germline V and J ends were trimmed by 5 bases and 3 bases, with 5 bases remaining between them. The CDR3 DNA reads as TGTGCCAGCAGTCCTTACTACGAGCAGTACTTC. This sequence encodes CASSPYYEQYF.

The chain employs TRBV5-8 and TRBJ2-6, with D perhaps TRBD2 (6 bases). The V gene lost 0 bases and the J gene lost 0 bases, with 13 bases spanning the gap. CDR3 length: 18 amino acids. Germline V lookup: CDR1 SGHTS, CDR2 YDEGEE. The CDR3 DNA sequence: TGTGCCAGCAGCTTGGTAGTAGCGGCCTCCTCTGGGGCCAACGTCCTGACTTTC. Amino acid sequence: CASSLVVAASSGANVLTF.

The chain combines TRBV7-9 with TRBJ2-3, with 9 bases lining up with TRBD2. This CDR3 comprises 16 residues. V was pared by 2 bases and J by 2 bases, with 5 bases of the junction left unmatched. Per the germline V gene, CDR1 is SEHNR and CDR2 is FQNEAQ (reference sequence). CDR3 DNA: TGTGCCAGCAGCTTAAGACTAGCGGAGTTCACAGATACGCAGTATTTT. Translating gives CASSLRLAEFTDTQYF.

This clone was seen once. J is TRBJ2-3 and V is TRBV5-1; D might be TRBD2 (7 bases). The CDR3 extends over 17 amino acids. V dropped 0 bases and J dropped 3 bases, with 17 bases sitting between them. CDR1 and CDR2 (germline): SGHRS, YFSETQ. The CDR3 nucleotides are TGCGCCAGCAGCTTGGAGGCTAGCGGAGGGGGGACAGATACGCAGTATTTT. It translates to CASSLEASGGGTDTQYF.

This clone was counted once. The chain employs TRBV18 and TRBJ1-1; 8 nucleotides agree with TRBD1. This CDR3 spans 16 amino acids. CDR1 is KGHSH, CDR2 LQKENI, per germline. With 3 bases clipped from V and 0 bases from J, the junction kept 6 bases outside the gene matches. DNA of the CDR3: TGTGCCAGCTCACCTCCGGGACAGGCAATGAACACTGAAGCTTTCTTT. Amino acid sequence: CASSPPGQAMNTEAFF. The full variable domain, completed using reference TRBV18 and TRBJ1-1, is NAGVMQNPRHLVRRRGQEARLRCSPMKGHSHVYWYRQLPEEGLKFMVYLQKENIIDESGMPKERFSAEFPKEGPSILRIQQVVRGDSAAYFCASSPPGQAMNTEAFFGQGTRLTVV.

The rearrangement links TRBV14 to TRBJ2-2, with 11 bases that match TRBD1. V was clipped by 5 bases and J by 7 bases; unmatched bases: 6. Germline CDR1 SGHDN, CDR2 FVKESK. The CDR3 sequence is 15 residues long. Here the CDR3 reads CASSGRDRGFGELFF. DNA of the CDR3: TGTGCCAGCAGCGGCCGGGACAGGGGGTTCGGGGAGCTGTTTTTT.

The chain carries TRBV9 and TRBJ1-4; TRBD1 matches 9 bases. The CDR3 has 15 amino acids. Germline lookup yields CDR1 SGDLS and CDR2 YYNGEE. Losses at the gene ends were 3 bases for V and 7 bases for J; bases not matched to a gene: 7. CDR3 DNA: TGTGCCAGCAGCGCGGGACAGGGAAAAGGTGAAAAACTGTTTTTT. Translation: CASSAGQGKGEKLFF.

V is TRBV7-2 and J is TRBJ2-3, with 10 nucleotides matching TRBD2. V was clipped by 4 bases and J by 1 base; unmatched bases: 2. Germline CDR1 is SGHTA and CDR2 is FQGNSA. The CDR3 extends over 15 amino acids. This CDR3 is CASSWGTSGTDTQYF. CDR3 sequence (DNA): TGTGCCAGCAGCTGGGGGACTAGCGGCACAGATACGCAGTATTTT.

The chain couples TRBV6-1 to TRBJ1-2; 7 bases are a match to TRBD1. This CDR3 has 12 amino acids. Germline loops: CDR1 MNHNS, CDR2 SASEGT. Losses at the gene ends were 8 bases for V and 5 bases for J; bases not matched to a gene: 5. The CDR3 loop reads CASGTANYGYTF. CDR3 nucleotide sequence: TGTGCCAGCGGGACAGCCAATTATGGCTACACCTTC.

J is TRBJ2-7 and V is TRBV14, with 11 bases matching TRBD2. The germline CDR1 and CDR2 sequences are SGHDN and FVKESK. V lost 0 bases and J lost 4; bases outside the gene matches: 14. The CDR3 has 19 amino acids. CDR3 in DNA: TGTGCCAGCAGCCAAGATGATCCCCTAACTAGCGGGAGATGGTACGAGCAGTACTTC. Translation: CASSQDDPLTSGRWYEQYF.

The V call is TRBV19, the J call TRBJ2-3; D unclear. Germline CDR1 is LNHDA and CDR2 is SQIVND (reference sequence). Trimming shortened V by 2 bases and J by 2 bases, and 5 bases separated the two germline ends. This CDR3 region has 13 residues. The CDR3 sequence: CASSITYTDTQYF. CDR3 bases: TGTGCCAGTAGTATAACCTACACAGATACGCAGTATTTT.